This T cell receptor (beta chain) was sequenced during a study of Graves' ophthalmopathy and Graves' hyperthyroidism. Amplification of the TCR beta CDR3 regions used RNA transcripts (as template). Scientists carried out first-round RT-PCR using HTBI primers and then a second-round multiplex PCR. TCRdb re-analysed the multiplex PCR reads in MiXCR, keeping a single row per CDR3 protein. The data show hundreds of thousands of distinct CDR3 sequences, about 20% seen once. This clonotype came up many times. The CDR3 is made up of 15 amino acids. Trimming left V 0 bases short and J 1 base short, with 10 bases between. Germline V gene sequence: CDR1 SGHRS, CDR2 YFSETQ.

Sequenced input: peripheral blood. The TCR sequence derives from a woman younger than 35 with stable Graves' hyperthyroidism. Some clones in this sample may be carry-over from other donors' samples. The rearrangement joins TRBV5-1 to TRBJ1-2; no clear D. CDR3 amino acids: CASSLGYQNNYGYTF. CDR3 DNA sequence: TGCGCCAGCAGCTTGGGCTACCAGAATAACTATGGCTACACCTTC.